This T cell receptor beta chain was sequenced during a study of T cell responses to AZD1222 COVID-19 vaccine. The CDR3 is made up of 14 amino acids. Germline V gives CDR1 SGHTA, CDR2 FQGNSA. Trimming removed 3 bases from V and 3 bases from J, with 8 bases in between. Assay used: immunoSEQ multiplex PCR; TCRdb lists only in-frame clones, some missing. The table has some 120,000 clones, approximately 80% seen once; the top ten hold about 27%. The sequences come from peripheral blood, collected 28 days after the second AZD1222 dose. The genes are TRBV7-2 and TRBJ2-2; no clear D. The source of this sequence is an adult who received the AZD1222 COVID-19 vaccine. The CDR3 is CASSFWADTGELFF. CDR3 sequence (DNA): TGTGCCAGCAGCTTCTGGGCAGACACCGGGGAGCTGTTTTTT.